In this sample, the clone carrying this TCR beta chain turned up many times. V lost 5 bases to trimming and J lost 4 bases, with 23 bases between them. Germline V gene lookup returns CDR1 SGHNT and CDR2 YENEEA. This CDR3 contains 17 residues. Each CDR3 protein gets one entry after TCRdb re-called the reads with MiXCR. The top ten clones hold under 7.5% of a sample with roughly 230,000 distinct CDR3 sequences, around 28% of them seen once. The sample comes from a study of kidney transplant recipient with SARS-CoV-2 infection. Material: a blood sample, obtained at baseline and between days 110 and 120 from a kidney transplant recipient. The source is a male patient in his 30s who had COVID-19 and was a kidney transplant recipient. Some T cells may originate from the graft donor. The chain carries TRBV11-3 and TRBJ1-2; no definite D call. The CDR3 is CASSPIVDLGKTYGYTF. In DNA form, the CDR3 reads TGTGCCAGCAGCCCAATCGTCGATCTCGGAAAGACCTATGGCTACACCTTC.